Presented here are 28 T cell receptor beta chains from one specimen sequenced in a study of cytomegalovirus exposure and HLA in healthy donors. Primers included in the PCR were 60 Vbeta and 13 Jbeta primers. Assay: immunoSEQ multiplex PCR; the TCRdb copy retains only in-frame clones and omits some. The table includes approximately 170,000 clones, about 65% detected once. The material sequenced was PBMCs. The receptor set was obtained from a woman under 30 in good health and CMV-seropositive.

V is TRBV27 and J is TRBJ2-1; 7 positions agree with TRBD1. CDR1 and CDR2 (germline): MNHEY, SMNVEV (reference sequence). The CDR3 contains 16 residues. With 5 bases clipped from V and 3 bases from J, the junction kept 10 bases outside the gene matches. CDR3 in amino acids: CASSVLGTESYNEQFF. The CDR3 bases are TGTGCCAGCAGTGTTCTCGGGACAGAGAGCTACAATGAGCAGTTCTTC.

CDR3 nucleotides: TGTGCCTGGAGTGTGGCGACAGGCGGCTACACCTTC. Translating gives CAWSVATGGYTF. This chain uses TRBV30 with TRBJ1-2; D possibly corresponds to TRBD1 (6 bases). CDR1 GTSNPN and CDR2 SVGIG come from the germline V gene (reference sequence). Trimming left V 0 bases short and J 8 bases short, with 10 bases between. The CDR3 spans 12 residues. The full variable domain, completed using reference TRBV30 and TRBJ1-2, is SQTIHQWPATLVQPVGSPLSLECTVEGTSNPNLYWYRQAAGRGLQLLFYSVGIGQISSEVPQNLSASRPQDRQFILSSKKLLLSDSGFYLCAWSVATGGYTFGSGTRLTVV.

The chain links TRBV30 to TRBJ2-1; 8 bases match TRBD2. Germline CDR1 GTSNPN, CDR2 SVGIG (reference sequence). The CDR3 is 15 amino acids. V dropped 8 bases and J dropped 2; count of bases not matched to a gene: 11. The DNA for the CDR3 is TGTGCCGGGGAGGGTGCGGGAGGCCCCTACAATGAGCAGTTCTTC. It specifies CAGEGAGGPYNEQFF.

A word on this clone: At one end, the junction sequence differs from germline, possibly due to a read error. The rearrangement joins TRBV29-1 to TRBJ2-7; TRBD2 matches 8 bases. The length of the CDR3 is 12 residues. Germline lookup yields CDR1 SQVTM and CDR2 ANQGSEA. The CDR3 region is CSGGLASSEQYF. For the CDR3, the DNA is TGCAGCGGCGGACTAGCTTCCTCCGAGCAGTACTTC.

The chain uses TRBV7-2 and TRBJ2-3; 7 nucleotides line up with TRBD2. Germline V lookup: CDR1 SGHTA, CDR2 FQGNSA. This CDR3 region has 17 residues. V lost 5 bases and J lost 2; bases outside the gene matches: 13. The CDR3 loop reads CASSVFGVGGITDTQYF. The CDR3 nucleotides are TGTGCCAGCAGCGTGTTCGGAGTGGGAGGGATCACAGATACGCAGTATTTT.

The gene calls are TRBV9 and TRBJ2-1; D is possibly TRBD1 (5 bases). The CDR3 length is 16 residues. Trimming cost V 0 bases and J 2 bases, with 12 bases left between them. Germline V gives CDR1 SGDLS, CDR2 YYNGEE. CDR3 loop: CASSVVDRSAYNEQFF. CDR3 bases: TGTGCCAGCAGCGTAGTTGACAGATCAGCCTACAATGAGCAGTTCTTC.

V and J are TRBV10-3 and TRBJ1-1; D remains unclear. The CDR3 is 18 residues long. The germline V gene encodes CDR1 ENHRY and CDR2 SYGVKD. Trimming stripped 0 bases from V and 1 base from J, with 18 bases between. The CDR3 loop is CAISESPLPSYPNTEAFF. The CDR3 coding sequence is TGTGCCATCAGTGAGTCTCCGCTACCTTCATACCCGAACACTGAAGCTTTCTTT.

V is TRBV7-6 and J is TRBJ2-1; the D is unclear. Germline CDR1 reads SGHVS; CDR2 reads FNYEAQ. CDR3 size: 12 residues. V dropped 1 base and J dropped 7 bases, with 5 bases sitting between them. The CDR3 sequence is CASSLDGNEQFF. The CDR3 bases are TGTGCCAGCAGCTTAGACGGTAATGAGCAGTTCTTC.

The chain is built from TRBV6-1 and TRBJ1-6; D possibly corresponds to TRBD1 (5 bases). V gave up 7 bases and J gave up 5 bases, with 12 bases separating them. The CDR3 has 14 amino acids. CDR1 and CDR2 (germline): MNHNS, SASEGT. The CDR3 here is CASTRVVDNSPLHF. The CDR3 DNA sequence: TGTGCCAGCACCAGGGTAGTAGATAATTCACCCCTCCACTTT.

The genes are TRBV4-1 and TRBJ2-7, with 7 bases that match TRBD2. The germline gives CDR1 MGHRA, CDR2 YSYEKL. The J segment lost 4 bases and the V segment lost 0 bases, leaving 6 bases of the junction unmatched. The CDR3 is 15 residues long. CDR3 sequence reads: CASSQELAGGYEQYF. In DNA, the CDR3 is TGCGCCAGCAGCCAAGAATTAGCGGGCGGTTACGAGCAGTACTTC.

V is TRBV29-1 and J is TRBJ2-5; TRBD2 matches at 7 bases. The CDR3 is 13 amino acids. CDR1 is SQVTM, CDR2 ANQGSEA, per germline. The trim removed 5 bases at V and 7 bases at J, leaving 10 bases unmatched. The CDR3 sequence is CSVNVGRWGTQYF. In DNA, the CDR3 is TGCAGCGTTAATGTCGGGAGGTGGGGGACCCAGTACTTC.

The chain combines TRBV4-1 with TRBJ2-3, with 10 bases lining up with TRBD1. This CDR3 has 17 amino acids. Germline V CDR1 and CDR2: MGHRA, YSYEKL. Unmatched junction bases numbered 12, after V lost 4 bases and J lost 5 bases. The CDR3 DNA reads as TGCGCCAGCAGCCCGACCGGGACAGGGGCAGGAGAAGATACGCAGTATTTT. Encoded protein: CASSPTGTGAGEDTQYF.

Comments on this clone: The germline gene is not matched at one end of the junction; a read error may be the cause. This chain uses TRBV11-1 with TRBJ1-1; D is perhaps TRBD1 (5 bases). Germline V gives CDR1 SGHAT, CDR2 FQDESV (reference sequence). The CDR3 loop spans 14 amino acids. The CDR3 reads CASSLQLGQELPPF. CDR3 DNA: TGTGCCAGCAGCTTACAGTTGGGGCAAGAGCTACCACCATTT.

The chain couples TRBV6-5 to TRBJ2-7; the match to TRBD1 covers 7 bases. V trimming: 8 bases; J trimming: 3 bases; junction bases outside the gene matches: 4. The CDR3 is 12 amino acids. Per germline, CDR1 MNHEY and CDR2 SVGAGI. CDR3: CASQTGSYEQYF. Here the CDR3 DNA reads TGTGCCAGCCAGACAGGGAGCTACGAGCAGTACTTC.

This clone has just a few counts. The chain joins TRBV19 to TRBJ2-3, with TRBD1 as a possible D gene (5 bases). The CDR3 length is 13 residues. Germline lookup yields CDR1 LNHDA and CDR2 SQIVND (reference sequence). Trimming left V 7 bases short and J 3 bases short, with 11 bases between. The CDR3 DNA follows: TGTGCCAGTACAGGGCGTGCTACAGATACGCAGTATTTT. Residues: CASTGRATDTQYF.

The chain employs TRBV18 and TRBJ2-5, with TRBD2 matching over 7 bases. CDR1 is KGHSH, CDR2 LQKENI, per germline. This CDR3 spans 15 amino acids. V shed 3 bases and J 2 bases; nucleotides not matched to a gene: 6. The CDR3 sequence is CASSPLGGIQETQYF. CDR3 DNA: TGTGCCAGCTCACCTCTCGGGGGGATACAAGAGACCCAGTACTTC.

In DNA, the CDR3 is TGTGCCAGCAGCCCGACTAGCGGGGGATCCGGGGAGCTGTTTTTT. Translated: CASSPTSGGSGELFF. V gene TRBV2 combines with J gene TRBJ2-2, with 12 bases fitting TRBD2. J was trimmed by 6 bases and V by 6 bases; bases with no gene match: 5. This CDR3 has 15 residues. The germline gives CDR1 SNHLY, CDR2 FYNNEI.

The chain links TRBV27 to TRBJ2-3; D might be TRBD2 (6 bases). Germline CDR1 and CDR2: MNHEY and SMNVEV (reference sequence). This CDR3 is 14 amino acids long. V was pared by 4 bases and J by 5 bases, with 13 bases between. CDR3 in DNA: TGTGCCAGCAGTTCCGGGAGAACCGGAGATACGCAGTATTTT. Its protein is CASSSGRTGDTQYF.

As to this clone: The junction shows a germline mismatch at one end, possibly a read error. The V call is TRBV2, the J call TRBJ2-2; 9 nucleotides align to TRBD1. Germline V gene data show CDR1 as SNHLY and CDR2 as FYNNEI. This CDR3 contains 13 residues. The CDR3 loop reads CALGQGVTGEPFF. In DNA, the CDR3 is TGTGCCCTGGGACAGGGCGTCACCGGGGAGCCGTTTTTT.

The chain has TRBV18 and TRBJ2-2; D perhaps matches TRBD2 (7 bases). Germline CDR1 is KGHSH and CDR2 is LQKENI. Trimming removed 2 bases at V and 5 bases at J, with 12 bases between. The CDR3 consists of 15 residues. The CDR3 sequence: CASSPAKGGTGELFF. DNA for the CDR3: TGTGCCAGCTCACCAGCGAAGGGGGGGACCGGGGAGCTGTTTTTT.

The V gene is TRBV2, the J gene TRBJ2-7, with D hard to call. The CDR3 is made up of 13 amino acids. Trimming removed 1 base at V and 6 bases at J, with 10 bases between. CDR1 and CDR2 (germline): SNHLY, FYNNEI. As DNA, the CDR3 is TGTGCCAGCAGTGAAGTTTTAAAATCCGAGCAGTACTTC. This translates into CASSEVLKSEQYF.

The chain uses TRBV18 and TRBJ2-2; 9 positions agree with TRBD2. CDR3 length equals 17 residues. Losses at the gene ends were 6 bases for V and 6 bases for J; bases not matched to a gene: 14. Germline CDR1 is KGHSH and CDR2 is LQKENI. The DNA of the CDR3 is TGTGCCAGCTCTGCTGTACCTGGGACTAGCTTGGCCGGGGAGCTGTTTTTT. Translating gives CASSAVPGTSLAGELFF.

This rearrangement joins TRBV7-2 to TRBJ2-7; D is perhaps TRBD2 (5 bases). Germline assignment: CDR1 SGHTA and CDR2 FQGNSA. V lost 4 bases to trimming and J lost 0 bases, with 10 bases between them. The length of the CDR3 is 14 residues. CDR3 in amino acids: CASSWNSVSYEQYF. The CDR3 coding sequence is TGTGCCAGCAGCTGGAATAGCGTCTCCTACGAGCAGTACTTC.

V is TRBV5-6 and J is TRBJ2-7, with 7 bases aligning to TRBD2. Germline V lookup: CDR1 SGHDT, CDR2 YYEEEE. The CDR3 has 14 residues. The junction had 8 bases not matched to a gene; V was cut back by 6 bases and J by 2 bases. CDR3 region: CASTRAGVAYEQYF. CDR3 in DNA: TGTGCCAGCACACGGGCGGGGGTAGCCTACGAGCAGTACTTC. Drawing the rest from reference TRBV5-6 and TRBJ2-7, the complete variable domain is DAGVTQSPTHLIKTRGQQVTLRCSPKSGHDTVSWYQQALGQGPQFIFQYYEEEERQRGNFPDRFSGHQFPNYSSELNVNALLLGDSALYLCASTRAGVAYEQYFGPGTRLTVT.

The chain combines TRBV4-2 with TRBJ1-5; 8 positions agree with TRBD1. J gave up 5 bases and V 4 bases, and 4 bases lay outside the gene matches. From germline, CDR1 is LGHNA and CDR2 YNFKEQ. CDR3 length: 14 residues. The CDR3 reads CASSPDRGDQPQHF. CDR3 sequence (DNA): TGTGCCAGCAGCCCCGACAGGGGCGATCAGCCCCAGCATTTT.

The CDR3 region is CAISECSECEQYF. The CDR3 region has the DNA TGTGCCATCAGTGAGTGTAGCGAATGCGAGCAGTACTTC. The V gene is TRBV10-3, the J gene TRBJ2-7; D is perhaps TRBD2 (5 bases). The V gene's germline CDR1 is ENHRY and CDR2 SYGVKD. The CDR3 is 13 amino acids. V lost 1 base, J lost 6 bases, and 10 bases lay in between.

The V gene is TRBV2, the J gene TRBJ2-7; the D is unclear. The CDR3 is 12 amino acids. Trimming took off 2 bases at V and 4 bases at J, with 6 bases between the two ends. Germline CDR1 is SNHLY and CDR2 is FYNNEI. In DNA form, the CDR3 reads TGTGCCAGCAGTGAACCCTCGTACGAGCAGTACTTC. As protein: CASSEPSYEQYF.

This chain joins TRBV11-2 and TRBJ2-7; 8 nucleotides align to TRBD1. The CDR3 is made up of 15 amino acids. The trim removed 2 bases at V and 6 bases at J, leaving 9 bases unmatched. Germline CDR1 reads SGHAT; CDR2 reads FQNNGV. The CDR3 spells CASSLIRTGIGEQYF. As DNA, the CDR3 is TGTGCCAGCAGCTTAATCAGGACAGGGATCGGCGAGCAGTACTTC. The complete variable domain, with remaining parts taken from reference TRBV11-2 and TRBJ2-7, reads EAGVAQSPRYKIIEKRQSVAFWCNPISGHATLYWYQQILGQGPKLLIQFQNNGVVDDSQLPKDRFSAERLKGVDSTLKIQPAKLEDSAVYLCASSLIRTGIGEQYFGPGTRLTVT.